This T cell receptor beta chain was captured in a study of blood T cell repertoires in COVID-19. Study background: The analysed material was cDNA or gDNA that came from T cells, B-cell-depleted T cells, or PBMCs.

Sequencing used immunoSEQ multiplex PCR; TCRdb keeps in-frame clones, though not all of them. The sample lists fewer than 250,000 clones, around 88% occurring once. CDR1 SGHRS and CDR2 YFSETQ come from the germline V gene. V lost 6 bases and J lost 4; bases outside the gene matches: 3. The CDR3 spans 14 residues. The V call is TRBV5-1, the J call TRBJ2-1; 11 bases match TRBD2. This sequence originates from a man in his forties or fifties with active or convalescent COVID-19. Sequencing used peripheral blood. DNA of the CDR3: TGCGCCAGCAAGACTAGCGGGGCTTACAATGAGCAGTTCTTC. Protein sequence: CASKTSGAYNEQFF.